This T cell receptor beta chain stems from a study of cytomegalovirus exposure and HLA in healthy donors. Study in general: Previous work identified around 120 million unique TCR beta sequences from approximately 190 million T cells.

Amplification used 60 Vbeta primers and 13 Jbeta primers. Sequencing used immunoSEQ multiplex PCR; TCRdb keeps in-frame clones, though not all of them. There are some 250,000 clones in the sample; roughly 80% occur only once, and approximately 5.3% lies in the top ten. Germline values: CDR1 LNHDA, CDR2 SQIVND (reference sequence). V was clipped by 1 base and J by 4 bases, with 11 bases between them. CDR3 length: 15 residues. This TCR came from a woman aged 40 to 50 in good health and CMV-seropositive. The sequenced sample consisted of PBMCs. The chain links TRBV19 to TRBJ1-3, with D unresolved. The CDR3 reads CASSIGTQTGNTIYF. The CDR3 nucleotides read TGTGCCAGTAGTATAGGGACTCAGACGGGAAACACCATATATTTT.